Sequencing of this T cell receptor beta chain was carried out in a study of T cell changes during pregnancy in multiple sclerosis (dated by TCRdb to between 2019 and 2020). In the study overall: The study examined how the T cell repertoire changed over the course of pregnancy in women with multiple sclerosis.

The germline V gene supplies CDR1 SGHTA and CDR2 FQGNSA. V loses 2 bases of germline sequence and J loses 1 base, and the interval between the two ends is 10 bases. From its cysteine to its phenylalanine, the CDR3 spans 15 amino acids. Only the CDR3 region is kept as DNA, spanning 45 bases read in frame from base 1. Notes on this clone: No antigen is known for it. Base qualities are not provided; no much larger clone lies one nucleotide away.

The library was built by means of the immunoSEQ multiplex PCR assay. TCRdb obtained this table from immuneACCESS and retained in-frame rearrangements with V and J assigned. These tables miss some clones; where compared with another copy, unresolved V genes account for less than half of the shortfall, and the remainder is unexplained. The sample data list more than 45,000 clones, and approximately 85% of these were observed just once. The top ten clonotypes cover around 1.3% of the sample. Sample: CD4+ T cells from peripheral blood mononuclear cells, taken in the second trimester of pregnancy. This clonotype originated in a female donor with multiple sclerosis, enrolled in a pregnancy study. In this chain, TRBV7-2 is recombined with TRBJ2-3; matching of 6 bases hints at TRBD2 as the D gene. The CDR3 reads CASSLSSGGTDTQYF. DNA sequence: TGTGCCAGCAGCTTATCATCGGGAGGCACAGATACGCAGTATTTT.